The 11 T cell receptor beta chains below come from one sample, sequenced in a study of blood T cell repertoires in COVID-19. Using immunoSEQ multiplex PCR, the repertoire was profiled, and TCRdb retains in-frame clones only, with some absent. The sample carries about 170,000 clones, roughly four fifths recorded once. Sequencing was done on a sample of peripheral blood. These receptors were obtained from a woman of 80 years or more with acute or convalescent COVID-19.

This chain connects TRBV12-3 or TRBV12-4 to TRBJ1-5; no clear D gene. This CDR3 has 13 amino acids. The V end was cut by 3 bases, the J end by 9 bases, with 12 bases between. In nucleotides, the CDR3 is TGTGCCAGCAGTTTCTCAGCGGACCTGCCCCAGCATTTT. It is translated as CASSFSADLPQHF.

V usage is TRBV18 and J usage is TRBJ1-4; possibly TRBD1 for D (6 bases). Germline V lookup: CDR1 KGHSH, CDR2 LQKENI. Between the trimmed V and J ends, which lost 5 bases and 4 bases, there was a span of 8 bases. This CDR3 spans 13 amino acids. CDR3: CASSKGVNEKLFF. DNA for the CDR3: TGTGCCAGCTCAAAGGGGGTTAATGAAAAACTGTTTTTT.

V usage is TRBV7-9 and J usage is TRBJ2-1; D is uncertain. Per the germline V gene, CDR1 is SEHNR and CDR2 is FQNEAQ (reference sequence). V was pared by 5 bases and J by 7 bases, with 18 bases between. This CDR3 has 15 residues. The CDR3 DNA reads TGTGCCAGCAGCCCTACGTCCCTACCTAGGAATGAGCAGTTCTTC. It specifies CASSPTSLPRNEQFF.

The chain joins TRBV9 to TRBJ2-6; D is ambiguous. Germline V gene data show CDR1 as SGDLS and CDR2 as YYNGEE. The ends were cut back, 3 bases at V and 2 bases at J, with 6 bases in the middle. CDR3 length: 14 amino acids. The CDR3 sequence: CASSGGAGANVLTF. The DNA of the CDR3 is TGTGCCAGCAGCGGAGGCGCTGGGGCCAACGTCCTGACTTTC. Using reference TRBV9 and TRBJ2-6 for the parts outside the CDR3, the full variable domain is DSGVTQTPKHLITATGQRVTLRCSPRSGDLSVYWYQQSLDQGLQFLIQYYNGEERAKGNILERFSAQQFPDLHSELNLSSLELGDSALYFCASSGGAGANVLTFGAGSRLTVL.

The CDR3 coding sequence is TGTGCCAGCAGTTCCGACAGAAACTCCTACAATGAGCAGTTCTTC. Translation gives CASSSDRNSYNEQFF. V is TRBV2 and J is TRBJ2-1; TRBD1 might be the D (5 bases). V shed 5 bases and J shed 0 bases, with 11 bases lying between them. Per germline, CDR1 SNHLY and CDR2 FYNNEI. This CDR3 contains 15 residues.

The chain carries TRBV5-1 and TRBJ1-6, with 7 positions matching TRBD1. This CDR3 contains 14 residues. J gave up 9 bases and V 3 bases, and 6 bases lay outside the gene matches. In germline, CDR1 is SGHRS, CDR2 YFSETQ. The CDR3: CASSSGQYGSPLHF. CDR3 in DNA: TGCGCCAGCAGCTCGGGACAGTACGGTTCACCCCTCCACTTT.

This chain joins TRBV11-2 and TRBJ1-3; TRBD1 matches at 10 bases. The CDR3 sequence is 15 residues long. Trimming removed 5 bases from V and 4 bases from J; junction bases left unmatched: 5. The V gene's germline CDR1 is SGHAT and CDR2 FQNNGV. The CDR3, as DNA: TGTGCCAGCAGCCGACAGGGGGCACAAGGAAACACCATATATTTT. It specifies CASSRQGAQGNTIYF. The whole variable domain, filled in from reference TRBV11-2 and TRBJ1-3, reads EAGVAQSPRYKIIEKRQSVAFWCNPISGHATLYWYQQILGQGPKLLIQFQNNGVVDDSQLPKDRFSAERLKGVDSTLKIQPAKLEDSAVYLCASSRQGAQGNTIYFGEGSWLTVV.

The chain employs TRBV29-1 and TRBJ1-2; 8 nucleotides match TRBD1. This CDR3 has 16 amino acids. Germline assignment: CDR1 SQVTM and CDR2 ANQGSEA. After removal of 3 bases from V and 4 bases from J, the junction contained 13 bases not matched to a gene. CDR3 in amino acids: CSVDSGGELYGYGYTF. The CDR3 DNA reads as TGCAGCGTTGATTCAGGGGGCGAGTTGTATGGCTATGGCTACACCTTC.

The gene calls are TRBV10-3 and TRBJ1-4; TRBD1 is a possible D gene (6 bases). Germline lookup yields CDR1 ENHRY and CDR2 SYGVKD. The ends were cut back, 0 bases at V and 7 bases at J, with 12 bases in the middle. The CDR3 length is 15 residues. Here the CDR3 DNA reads TGTGCCATCAGTGAGTCGGCACAGGGTGGTGAAAAACTGTTTTTT. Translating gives CAISESAQGGEKLFF.

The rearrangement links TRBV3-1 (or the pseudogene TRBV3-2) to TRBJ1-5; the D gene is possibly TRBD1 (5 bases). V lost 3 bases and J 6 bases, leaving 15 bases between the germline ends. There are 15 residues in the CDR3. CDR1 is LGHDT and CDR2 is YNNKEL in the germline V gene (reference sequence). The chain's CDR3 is CASSQNQGFGQPQHF. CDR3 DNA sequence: TGTGCCAGCAGCCAGAATCAGGGTTTCGGTCAGCCCCAGCATTTT.

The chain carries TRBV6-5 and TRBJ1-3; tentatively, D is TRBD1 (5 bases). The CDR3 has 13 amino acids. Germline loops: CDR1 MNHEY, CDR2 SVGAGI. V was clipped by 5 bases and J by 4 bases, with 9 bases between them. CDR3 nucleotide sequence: TGTGCCAGCAGTCAGGGATACGGAAACACCATATATTTT. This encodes CASSQGYGNTIYF.